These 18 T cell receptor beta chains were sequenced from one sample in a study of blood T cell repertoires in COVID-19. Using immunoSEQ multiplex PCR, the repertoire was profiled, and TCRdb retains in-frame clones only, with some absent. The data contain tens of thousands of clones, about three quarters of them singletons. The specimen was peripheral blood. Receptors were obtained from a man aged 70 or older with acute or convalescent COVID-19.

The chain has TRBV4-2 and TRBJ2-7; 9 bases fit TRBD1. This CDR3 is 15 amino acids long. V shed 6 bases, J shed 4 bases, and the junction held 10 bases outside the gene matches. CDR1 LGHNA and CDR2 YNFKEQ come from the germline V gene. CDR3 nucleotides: TGTGCCAGCAGAAAAATAGGACAGGGGAGATACGAGCAGTACTTC. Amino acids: CASRKIGQGRYEQYF.

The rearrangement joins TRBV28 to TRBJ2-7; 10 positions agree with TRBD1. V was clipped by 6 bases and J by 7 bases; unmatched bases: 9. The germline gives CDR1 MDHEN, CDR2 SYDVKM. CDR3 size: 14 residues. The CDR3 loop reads CASSPGQGLREQYF. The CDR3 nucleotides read TGTGCCAGCAGCCCGGGACAGGGGCTCAGGGAGCAGTACTTC.

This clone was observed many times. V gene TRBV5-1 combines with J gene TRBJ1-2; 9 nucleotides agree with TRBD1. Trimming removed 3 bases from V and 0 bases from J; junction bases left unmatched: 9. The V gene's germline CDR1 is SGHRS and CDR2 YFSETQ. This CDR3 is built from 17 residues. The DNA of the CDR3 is TGCGCCAGCAGCTCACAGGGGGCAACCGGTTCTAACTATGGCTACACCTTC. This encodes CASSSQGATGSNYGYTF.

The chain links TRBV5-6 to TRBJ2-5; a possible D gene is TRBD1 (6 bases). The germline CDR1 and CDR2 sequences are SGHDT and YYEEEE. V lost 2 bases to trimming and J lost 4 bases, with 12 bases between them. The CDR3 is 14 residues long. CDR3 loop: CASSLFRGRETQYF. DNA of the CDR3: TGTGCCAGCAGCTTATTCAGGGGCCGAGAGACCCAGTACTTC.

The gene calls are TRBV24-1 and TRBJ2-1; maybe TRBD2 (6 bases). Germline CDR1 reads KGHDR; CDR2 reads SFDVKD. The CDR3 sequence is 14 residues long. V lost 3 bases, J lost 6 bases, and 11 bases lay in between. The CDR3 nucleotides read TGTGCCACCAGTGATCCGGGCGGGACCAATGAGCAGTTCTTC. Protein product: CATSDPGGTNEQFF.

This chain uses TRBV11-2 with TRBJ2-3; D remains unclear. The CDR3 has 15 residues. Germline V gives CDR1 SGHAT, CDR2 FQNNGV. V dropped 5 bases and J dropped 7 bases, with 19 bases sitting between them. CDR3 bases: TGTGCCAGCAGCCCCGAGCATGTAGCAGCGAATACGCAGTATTTT. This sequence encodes CASSPEHVAANTQYF. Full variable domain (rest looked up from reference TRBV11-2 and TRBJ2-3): EAGVAQSPRYKIIEKRQSVAFWCNPISGHATLYWYQQILGQGPKLLIQFQNNGVVDDSQLPKDRFSAERLKGVDSTLKIQPAKLEDSAVYLCASSPEHVAANTQYFGPGTRLTVL.

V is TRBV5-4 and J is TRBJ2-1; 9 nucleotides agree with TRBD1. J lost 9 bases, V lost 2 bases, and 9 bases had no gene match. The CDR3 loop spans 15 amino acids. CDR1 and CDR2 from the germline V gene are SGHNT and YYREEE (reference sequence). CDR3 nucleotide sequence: TGTGCCAGCAGCTTCCGCAGGGACAGGGCCCCTGAGCAGTTCTTC. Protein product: CASSFRRDRAPEQFF. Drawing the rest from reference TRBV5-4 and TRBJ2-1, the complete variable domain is ETGVTQSPTHLIKTRGQQVTLRCSSQSGHNTVSWYQQALGQGPQFIFQYYREEENGRGNFPPRFSGLQFPNYSSELNVNALELDDSALYLCASSFRRDRAPEQFFGPGTRLTVL.

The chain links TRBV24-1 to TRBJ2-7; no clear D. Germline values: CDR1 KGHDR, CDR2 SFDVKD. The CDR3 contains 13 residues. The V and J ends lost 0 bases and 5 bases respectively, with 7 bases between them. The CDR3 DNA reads TGTGCCACCAGTGATTTGTACAGTCACGAGCAGTACTTC. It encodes CATSDLYSHEQYF.

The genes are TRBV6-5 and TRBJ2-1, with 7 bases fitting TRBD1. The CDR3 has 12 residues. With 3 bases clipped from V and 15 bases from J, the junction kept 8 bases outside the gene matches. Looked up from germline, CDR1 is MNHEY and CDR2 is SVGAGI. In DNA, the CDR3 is TGTGCCAGCAGTTATTCCGGGACAGACGCGTTCTTC. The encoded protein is CASSYSGTDAFF.

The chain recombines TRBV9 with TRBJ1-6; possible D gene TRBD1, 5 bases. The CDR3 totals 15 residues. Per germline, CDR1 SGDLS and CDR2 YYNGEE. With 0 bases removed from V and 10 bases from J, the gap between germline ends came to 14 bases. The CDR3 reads CASSVAGQAQSPLHF. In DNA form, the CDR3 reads TGTGCCAGCAGCGTAGCAGGACAAGCCCAGTCACCCCTCCACTTT.

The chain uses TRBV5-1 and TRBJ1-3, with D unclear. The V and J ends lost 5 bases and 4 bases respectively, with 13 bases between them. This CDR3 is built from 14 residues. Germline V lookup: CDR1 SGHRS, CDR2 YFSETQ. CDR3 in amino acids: CASRLGERGNTIYF. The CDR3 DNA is TGCGCCAGCAGACTCGGGGAACGGGGAAACACCATATATTTT.

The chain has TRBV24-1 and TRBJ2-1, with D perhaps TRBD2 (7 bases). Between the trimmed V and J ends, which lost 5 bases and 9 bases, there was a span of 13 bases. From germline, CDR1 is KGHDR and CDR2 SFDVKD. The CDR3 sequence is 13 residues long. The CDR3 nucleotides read TGTGCCACCAGTGTCGTGGGAGGGGGTGAGCAGTTCTTC. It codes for CATSVVGGGEQFF.

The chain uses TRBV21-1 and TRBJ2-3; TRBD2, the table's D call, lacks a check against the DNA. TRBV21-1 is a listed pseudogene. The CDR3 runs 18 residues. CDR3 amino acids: CASSKGVSGGPGTDTQYF. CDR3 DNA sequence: TGTGCCAGCAGCAAAGGGGTTAGCGGCGGGCCTGGCACAGATACGCAGTATTTT.

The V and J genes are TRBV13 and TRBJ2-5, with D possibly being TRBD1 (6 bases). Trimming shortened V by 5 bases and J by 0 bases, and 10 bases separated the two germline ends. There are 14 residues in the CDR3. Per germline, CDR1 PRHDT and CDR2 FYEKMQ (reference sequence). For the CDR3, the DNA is TGTGCCAGCAGCATCTGGACAGACCAAGAGACCCAGTACTTC. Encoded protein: CASSIWTDQETQYF.

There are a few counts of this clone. The CDR3 DNA reads TGCGCCAGCTTCACTGGAAACACCATATATTTT. As protein: CASFTGNTIYF. The J gene is TRBJ1-3, the V gene TRBV5-1; D call uncertain. Germline V CDR1 and CDR2: SGHRS, YFSETQ. CDR3 length: 11 amino acids. The V end was cut by 7 bases, the J end by 2 bases, with 4 bases between.

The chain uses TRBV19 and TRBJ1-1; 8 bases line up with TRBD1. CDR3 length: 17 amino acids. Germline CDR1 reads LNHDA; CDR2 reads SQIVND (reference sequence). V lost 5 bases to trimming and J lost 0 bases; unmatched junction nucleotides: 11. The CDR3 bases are TGTGCCAGTAGTCACCCCTTGGACAGGGCACTGAACACTGAAGCTTTCTTT. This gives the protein CASSHPLDRALNTEAFF.

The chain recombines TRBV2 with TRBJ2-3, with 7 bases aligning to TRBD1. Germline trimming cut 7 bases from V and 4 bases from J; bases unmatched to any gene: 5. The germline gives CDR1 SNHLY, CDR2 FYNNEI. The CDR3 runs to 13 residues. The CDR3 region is CASKDRAADTQYF. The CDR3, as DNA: TGTGCCAGCAAAGACAGGGCGGCAGATACGCAGTATTTT.

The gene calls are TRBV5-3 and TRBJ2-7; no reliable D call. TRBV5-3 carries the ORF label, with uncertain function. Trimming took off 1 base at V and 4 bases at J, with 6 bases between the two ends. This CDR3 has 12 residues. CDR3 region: CARSLPQYEQYV. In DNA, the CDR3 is TGTGCCAGAAGCTTGCCCCAGTACGAGCAGTACGTC.